Reported below is one TCR beta chain. Its specificity is unknown. CDR3 length equals 11 residues. From germline, CDR1 is MNHNS and CDR2 SASEGT. Trimming cost V 5 bases and J 10 bases, with 11 bases left between them. The sample belongs to a study of T cells in localized non-small cell lung cancer. Points from the study as a whole: Paired adjacent lung recovered a median roughly 56 of the top 100 tumor clones.

Produced via immunoSEQ multiplex PCR; TCRdb's table is partial and in-frame only. The sample consists of about 15,000 clones, approximately 85% of them appearing once. Source: peripheral blood, taken before any cancer treatment. The receptor comes from a woman aged 35-75 years with stage I lung adenocarcinoma. This chain connects TRBV6-1 to TRBJ1-1; D is ambiguous. CDR3 protein: CASSQVASAFF. The CDR3 DNA sequence: TGTGCCAGCAGTCAGGTAGCGTCAGCTTTCTTT.